This T cell receptor beta chain stems from a study of cytomegalovirus exposure and HLA in healthy donors. This clone was picked up a small number of times. Antigen: not known. Overall study findings and caveats: Looking again later, the authors saw that most CMV-associated TCR beta chains seemed HLA-restricted. The productive fraction for most TCR beta V segments was about 87% or about 30% in an earlier analysis. At a 0.05 false discovery rate, a later analysis found 16,951 TCR beta sequences to be associated with HLA alleles.

Amplification used 60 Vbeta primers and 13 Jbeta primers. Profiled with immunoSEQ multiplex PCR; TCRdb holds only in-frame clones, not every one. The sample contains about 180,000 clones, 75% to 85% of which appear only once. This TCR came from a woman aged 30 to 39 in good health and CMV-seropositive. The sample consisted of PBMCs.

This chain's CDR3 is CASSRGGNTEAFF. CDR3 bases: TGTGCCAGCAGTCGGGGGGGGAACACTGAAGCTTTCTTT. V and J are TRBV6-5 and TRBJ1-1; D possibly corresponds to TRBD1 (5 bases). CDR1 and CDR2 (germline): MNHEY, SVGAGI. The CDR3 totals 13 residues. Trimming took off 5 bases at V and 1 base at J, with 8 bases between the two ends.